The 16 T cell receptor beta chains below were found in one sample sequenced in a study of response to subunit inactivated influenza vaccine. TCRdb called the RT-PCR reads again in MiXCR, with one record for every CDR3 protein. Of approximately 530,000 distinct CDR3 sequences listed, approximately 7.7% are singletons. Sequenced here: PBMCs from blood, sampled 23 months after vaccination. The receptors shown here come from a man aged 45 to 70 who received an inactivated influenza vaccine.

A few counts support this clonotype. The V and J genes are TRBV6-1 and TRBJ2-5, with 11 bases matching TRBD2. V shed 2 bases and J 4 bases; nucleotides not matched to a gene: 6. CDR3 length: 16 amino acids. From germline, CDR1 is MNHNS and CDR2 SASEGT. The CDR3 DNA reads as TGTGCCAGCAGTGAATCCCTAGCGGGAGGCGGAGAGACCCAGTACTTC. This encodes CASSESLAGGGETQYF.

The chain uses TRBV6-5 and TRBJ2-5; 14 nucleotides align to TRBD2. Germline CDR1 is MNHEY and CDR2 is SVGAGI. V shed 4 bases and J 4 bases; nucleotides not matched to a gene: 5. The CDR3 runs to 16 residues. CDR3 loop: CASSWTSGRSAETQYF. Here the CDR3 DNA reads TGTGCCAGCAGTTGGACTAGCGGGAGGAGTGCAGAGACCCAGTACTTC.

The chain links TRBV3-1 to TRBJ1-2; unclear D gene. This CDR3 has 14 amino acids. Germline CDR1 reads LGHDT; CDR2 reads YNNKEL (reference sequence). V shed 4 bases and J shed 4 bases, with 13 bases lying between them. The CDR3 coding sequence is TGTGCCAGCAGCCCGACCCGGTCAGGCTATGGCTACACCTTC. Translated, it gives CASSPTRSGYGYTF.

This clonotype showed up just a few times. The chain couples TRBV5-1 to TRBJ1-5; D call uncertain. With 1 base removed from V and 2 bases from J, the gap between germline ends came to 10 bases. This CDR3 is 15 amino acids long. From germline, CDR1 is SGHRS and CDR2 YFSETQ. As DNA, the CDR3 is TGCGCCAGCAGCTTGTCAGGCTCTGGCAATCAGCCCCAGCATTTT. Its protein product is CASSLSGSGNQPQHF.

The CDR3 DNA reads TGTGCCAGCAGTGGGGCTAGCGGGGGGGCAGATACGCAGTATTTT. Translation: CASSGASGGADTQYF. The chain couples TRBV12-3 or TRBV12-4 to TRBJ2-3; 12 bases are shared with TRBD2. There are 15 residues in the CDR3. Losses at the gene ends were 5 bases for V and 4 bases for J; bases not matched to a gene: 4.

This rearrangement joins TRBV18 to TRBJ2-2; possible D gene TRBD1, 5 bases. CDR1 KGHSH and CDR2 LQKENI come from the germline V gene. The CDR3 totals 15 residues. The V and J ends lost 3 bases and 3 bases respectively, with 11 bases between them. As DNA, the CDR3 is TGTGCCAGCTCACCTAACGACAGAGACACCGGGGAGCTGTTTTTT. This codes for CASSPNDRDTGELFF.

In its sample, this clonotype was seen a few times. This chain joins TRBV15 and TRBJ2-3; 10 bases are a match to TRBD1. The V gene's germline CDR1 is LNHNV and CDR2 YYDKDF (reference sequence). V was pared by 4 bases and J by 8 bases, with 9 bases of the junction left unmatched. The CDR3 consists of 15 residues. The CDR3 DNA reads as TGTGCCACCAGCACAGCCGGGACAGGGGTTCGTACGCAGTATTTT. It encodes CATSTAGTGVRTQYF.

This chain links TRBV4-1 with TRBJ2-2, with TRBD2 matching over 14 bases. Germline-derived CDR1 and CDR2 are MGHRA and YSYEKL. The CDR3 covers 20 residues. J lost 5 bases, V lost 4 bases, and 15 bases had no gene match. CDR3 DNA sequence: TGCGCCAGCAGCCTTAGGACTAGCGGGGGGCCTTACTTGGGTACCGGGGAGCTGTTTTTT. This sequence encodes CASSLRTSGGPYLGTGELFF.

This clonotype occurred many times. The chain recombines TRBV7-2 with TRBJ2-1, with 12 nucleotides matching TRBD2. This CDR3 has 15 residues. Germline CDR1 is SGHTA and CDR2 is FQGNSA. With V trimmed by 2 bases and J by 8 bases, 4 bases remained unmatched. In nucleotides, the CDR3 is TGTGCCAGCAGCTTAACTAGCGGGAGGTTGGATGAGCAGTTCTTC. Residues: CASSLTSGRLDEQFF.

This clonotype was detected only a few times. The chain employs TRBV10-3 and TRBJ2-7, with 7 bases that match TRBD1. Germline V gene lookup returns CDR1 ENHRY and CDR2 SYGVKD. The V segment lost 7 bases and the J segment 0 bases; nucleotides outside the gene matches: 3. CDR3 length: 13 amino acids. The CDR3 nucleotides read TGTGCCATCACCCGGACAGGCTCCTACGAGCAGTACTTC. It yields the protein CAITRTGSYEQYF.

This clonotype has just a few counts. V and J are TRBV12-3 or TRBV12-4 and TRBJ2-2; 7 positions match TRBD2. The CDR3 is 14 residues long. The V gene end was trimmed by 2 bases and the J gene end by 7 bases; junction bases not matched to a gene: 4. The CDR3 protein is CASSLTREYGELFF. The CDR3 DNA sequence: TGTGCCAGCAGTTTAACGCGGGAGTACGGGGAGCTGTTTTTT.

This rearrangement joins TRBV5-1 to TRBJ2-7; 7 bases agree with TRBD2. J gave up 2 bases and V 4 bases, and 9 bases lay outside the gene matches. The CDR3 length is 15 residues. Germline values: CDR1 SGHRS, CDR2 YFSETQ. For the CDR3, the DNA is TGCGCCAGCAGCGAGCGGCTAGCGGCGACCTACGAGCAGTACTTC. This encodes CASSERLAATYEQYF.

Only a few counts were recorded for this clonotype. V is TRBV27 and J is TRBJ2-6, with 9 bases that match TRBD1. Trimming removed 6 bases from V and 2 bases from J; junction bases left unmatched: 5. The germline V gene encodes CDR1 MNHEY and CDR2 SMNVEV (reference sequence). This CDR3 comprises 16 residues. CDR3 residues: CASRSGTGTGANVLTF. The CDR3 nucleotides read TGTGCCAGCAGAAGTGGGACAGGGACTGGGGCCAACGTCCTGACTTTC.

This clonotype turned up a few times. The chain uses TRBV2 and TRBJ2-1; 10 bases agree with TRBD2. Germline assignment: CDR1 SNHLY and CDR2 FYNNEI. J lost 7 bases, V lost 6 bases, and 3 bases had no gene match. The CDR3 length is 13 residues. Written as DNA, the CDR3 is TGTGCCAGCAGGGCTAGCGGGAGTAATGAGCAGTTCTTC. Its translation is CASRASGSNEQFF.

This clonotype was seen a few times. The chain is built from TRBV4-3 and TRBJ1-6, with D tentatively TRBD1 (5 bases). V was trimmed by 0 bases and J by 7 bases, leaving 13 bases between them. CDR3 length equals 16 residues. Germline CDR1 reads LGHNA; CDR2 reads YSLEER. CDR3 nucleotide sequence: TGCGCCAGCAGCCAAGAACACGGGCAGGGCAATTCACCCCTCCACTTT. Protein: CASSQEHGQGNSPLHF.

A few counts support this clonotype. The chain links TRBV11-1 to TRBJ2-6; the match to TRBD2 covers 12 bases. J gave up 2 bases and V 6 bases, and 11 bases lay outside the gene matches. The CDR3 extends over 19 amino acids. Germline loops: CDR1 SGHAT, CDR2 FQDESV (reference sequence). CDR3 nucleotide sequence: TGTGCCAGCAGACCCACCACTAGCGGGAGGCGGCCTGGGGCCAACGTCCTGACTTTC. Translation: CASRPTTSGRRPGANVLTF.